A selection of T cell receptor beta chains follows, all from one sample in a study of cytomegalovirus exposure and HLA in healthy donors. Clones were sequenced by immunoSEQ multiplex PCR, and TCRdb holds only the in-frame ones, with some missing. The table records roughly 86,000 clones, about 96% of them present only once. Sample: PBMCs. The origin of the receptors is a man younger than 35 in good health and CMV-seropositive. CDR3s include the opening cysteine and the closing phenylalanine or tryptophan. The D gene is left open where the match is weak. Clone size is shown for a subset of rows, as once, few, many or a class of expanded clone.

V gene	D gene	J gene	clone size	CDR3 protein	CDR3 DNA
TRBV5-1	TRBD2	TRBJ2-5	once	CASSFRELAGRQETQYF	TGCGCCAGCAGCTTTCGGGAGCTAGCGGGGCGCCAAGAGACCCAGTACTTC
TRBV6-5	TRBD2	TRBJ2-2	-	CASSYGGLAGELFF	TGTGCCAGCAGTTACGGGGGACTAGCCGGGGAGCTGTTTTTT
TRBV28	TRBD2	TRBJ2-7	-	CASSTTSGRSYEQYF	TGTGCCAGCAGCACTACTAGCGGGAGATCCTACGAGCAGTACTTC
TRBV29-1	TRBD2	TRBJ2-1	few	CSVAFGLAGSNEQFF	TGCAGCGTTGCGTTTGGACTAGCGGGGAGCAATGAGCAGTTCTTC
TRBV29-1	-	TRBJ2-7	-	CSVEGRTRYEQYF	TGCAGCGTTGAAGGCCGGACACGATACGAGCAGTACTTC
TRBV7-9	-	TRBJ1-5	-	CASSLAGSQPQHF	TGTGCCAGCAGCTTAGCCGGGAGTCAGCCCCAGCATTTT
TRBV2	TRBD2	TRBJ2-7	-	CASSEGLAGVIEQYF	TGTGCCAGCAGTGAAGGACTAGCGGGAGTTATCGAGCAGTACTTC
TRBV28	-	TRBJ1-1	-	CASSMTGLVLNTEAFF	TGTGCCAGCAGTATGACAGGACTCGTCTTGAACACTGAAGCTTTCTTT
TRBV7-2	-	TRBJ2-3	-	CASSLVTSSTDTQYF	TGTGCCAGCAGCTTAGTAACCAGTAGCACAGATACGCAGTATTTT
TRBV6-5	-	TRBJ2-4	once	CASSYSLLLAKNIQYF	TGTGCCAGCAGTTACTCCCTTTTACTAGCCAAAAACATTCAGTACTTC
TRBV19	-	TRBJ2-7	many	CASSIGLGDEQYF	TGTGCCAGTAGTATAGGGCTGGGCGACGAGCAGTACTTC
TRBV7-2	TRBD2	TRBJ2-7	-	CASSLTSGTFYEQYF	TGTGCCAGCAGCTTGACTAGCGGGACCTTCTACGAGCAGTACTTC
TRBV5-1	TRBD1	TRBJ1-4	-	CASSLGQGREKLFF	TGCGCCAGCAGTTTGGGACAGGGTCGGGAAAAACTGTTTTTT
TRBV7-9	-	TRBJ2-5	-	CASSPPVQETQYF	TGTGCCAGCAGCCCTCCTGTCCAAGAGACCCAGTACTTC
TRBV2	TRBD1	TRBJ1-5	-	CASRWGQGMSQPQHF	TGTGCCAGCAGATGGGGACAGGGTATGAGTCAGCCCCAGCATTTT
TRBV27	TRBD1	TRBJ2-5	-	CASSPRTGPGETQYF	TGTGCCAGCAGCCCTAGGACAGGGCCCGGGGAGACCCAGTACTTC
TRBV13	-	TRBJ2-7	-	CASSFGTSGYEQYF	TGTGCCAGCAGCTTCGGGACAAGCGGCTACGAGCAGTACTTC
TRBV5-4	TRBD2	TRBJ2-1	-	CAIPGGRGNEQFF	TGTGCCATCCCTGGCGGGAGGGGTAATGAGCAGTTCTTC
TRBV13	TRBD1	TRBJ1-2	once	CASSLAGTGRYGYTF	TGTGCCAGCAGCTTAGCTGGGACAGGGAGGTATGGCTACACCTTC
TRBV15	TRBD2	TRBJ2-5	-	CATRASGRAQETQYF	TGTGCCACCAGAGCTAGCGGGAGGGCCCAAGAGACCCAGTACTTC
TRBV6-6	TRBD1	TRBJ2-4	-	CASSHRDRGGKNIQYF	TGTGCCAGCAGTCACCGGGACAGGGGTGGCAAAAACATTCAGTACTTC
TRBV7-6	-	TRBJ2-1	-	CASSLVPGQNYNEQFF	TGTGCCAGCAGCTTAGTACCGGGACAAAACTACAATGAGCAGTTCTTC
TRBV6-5	TRBD1	TRBJ1-3	-	CASSYGTERNTIYF	TGTGCCAGCAGTTACGGGACAGAAAGAAACACCATATATTTT